These 27 T cell receptor beta chains came from one sample sequenced in a study of T cells in Graves' hyperthyroidism and ophthalmopathy. Amplification of TCR beta CDR3 regions used RNA as the template. First-round RT-PCR of the TCR CDR3 relied on the HTBI primer set. TCRdb processed the multiplex PCR reads anew with MiXCR; each CDR3 protein has one entry. The sample carries hundreds of thousands of distinct CDR3 sequences, roughly 45% recorded once. Sequencing was performed on peripheral blood or thyroid tissue (not recorded which). These receptor sequences come from an adult man with Graves' disease, either hyperthyroidism or ophthalmopathy (not recorded which).

This clonotype was observed many times. J is TRBJ1-2 and V is TRBV10-3, with 10 bases identical to TRBD1. Germline loops: CDR1 ENHRY, CDR2 SYGVKD. The CDR3 is made up of 16 amino acids. Trimming removed 4 bases from V and 3 bases from J; junction bases left unmatched: 8. The CDR3 loop reads CAISAPGQGRDYGYTF. As DNA, the CDR3 is TGTGCCATCAGTGCCCCGGGACAGGGGAGGGACTATGGCTACACCTTC.

In this sample, this clonotype turned up a few times. The rearrangement joins TRBV20-1 to TRBJ1-5, with D possibly being TRBD1 (6 bases). Germline-derived CDR1 and CDR2 are DFQATT and SNEGSKA (reference sequence). The CDR3 spans 15 residues. V was trimmed by 4 bases and J by 4 bases, leaving 17 bases between them. Here the CDR3 DNA reads TGCAGTGCTACCGGGACACGGATACGGAATCAGCCCCAGCATTTT. Translated, it gives CSATGTRIRNQPQHF.

This clonotype has ten or more counts. The chain has TRBV29-1 and TRBJ1-2; no definite D call. The germline V gene encodes CDR1 SQVTM and CDR2 ANQGSEA. The ends were cut back, 7 bases at V and 5 bases at J, with 20 bases in the middle. The CDR3 extends over 14 amino acids. This CDR3 reads CSARTAGGLYGYTF. The DNA for the CDR3 is TGCAGCGCCAGAACCGCAGGCGGTCTATATGGCTACACCTTC.

This clonotype was seen at least ten times. The CDR3 here is CASHTPVGGYTF. CDR3 nucleotide sequence: TGTGCCAGCCACACCCCGGTGGGTGGCTACACCTTC. J is TRBJ1-2 and V is TRBV2; D not certain. The CDR3 runs to 12 residues. V lost 8 bases and J 7 bases, leaving 14 bases between the germline ends. Germline CDR1 and CDR2: SNHLY and FYNNEI.

This chain links TRBV5-4 with TRBJ1-1; 7 bases are a match to TRBD1. J gave up 7 bases and V 0 bases, and 3 bases lay outside the gene matches. Germline assignment: CDR1 SGHNT and CDR2 YYREEE (reference sequence). The CDR3 runs to 13 residues. CDR3: CASSLGQGLEAFF. The CDR3 nucleotides read TGTGCCAGCAGCTTGGGACAGGGACTTGAAGCTTTCTTT.

Many counts were recorded for this clonotype. The gene calls are TRBV2 and TRBJ1-1, with 8 bases lining up with TRBD1. From germline, CDR1 is SNHLY and CDR2 FYNNEI. This CDR3 has 13 amino acids. With V trimmed by 7 bases and J by 5 bases, 6 bases remained unmatched. As DNA, the CDR3 is TGTGCCAGCACAGGGGGCGGAAGTACTGAAGCTTTCTTT. It codes for CASTGGGSTEAFF.

The chain employs TRBV19 and TRBJ1-5, with D possibly being TRBD1 (5 bases). Germline CDR1 and CDR2: LNHDA and SQIVND (reference sequence). CDR3 size: 15 residues. V gave up 6 bases and J gave up 0 bases, with 12 bases separating them. The CDR3 DNA reads TGTGCCAGTAGCCCAGGGATCTATAGCAATCAGCCCCAGCATTTT. Its translation: CASSPGIYSNQPQHF.

This clonotype came up many times. CDR3 protein: CASSRYSGNTIYF. DNA for the CDR3: TGTGCCAGCAGCCGGTACTCTGGAAACACCATATATTTT. This chain links TRBV7-2 with TRBJ1-3, with D unresolved. The germline V gene encodes CDR1 SGHTA and CDR2 FQGNSA. CDR3 length: 13 amino acids. Trimming left V 5 bases short and J 0 bases short, with 5 bases between.

This clonotype was detected ten times or more. V and J are TRBV29-1 and TRBJ1-1, with D maybe TRBD1 (5 bases). V dropped 4 bases and J dropped 7 bases, with 13 bases sitting between them. The germline CDR1 and CDR2 sequences are SQVTM and ANQGSEA. This CDR3 is 12 amino acids long. The CDR3 DNA reads as TGCAGCGTTGTTCTGGGCCAGGGTGAAGCTTTCTTT. Translating gives CSVVLGQGEAFF.

Of note for this clonotype: This CDR3 fails to terminate in the conserved phenylalanine or tryptophan, so it likely reflects a read error. The limits of the CDR3 on the DNA are not certain, so only TCRdb's listed CDR3 is given. The chain links TRBV7-9 to TRBJ1-4; TRBD1 reflects the table's D call only, with no check against the DNA. Inclusive of both ends, the CDR3 amounts to 12 amino acids. Germline assignment: CDR1 SEHNR and CDR2 FQNEAQ (reference sequence). CDR3 protein: CASSLGRGKQGI.

The chain combines TRBV2 with TRBJ1-2, with D possibly TRBD1 on 5 matching bases. Germline loops: CDR1 SNHLY, CDR2 FYNNEI. Between the trimmed V and J ends, which lost 4 bases and 8 bases, there was a span of 11 bases. The CDR3 covers 12 residues. Here the CDR3 reads CASSASGFGYTF. DNA of the CDR3: TGTGCCAGCAGTGCGTCAGGGTTCGGCTACACCTTC.

The chain has TRBV20-1 and TRBJ1-1, with D unclear. The germline CDR1 and CDR2 sequences are DFQATT and SNEGSKA (reference sequence). Trimming took 6 bases from V and 1 from J, leaving 15 bases between them. CDR3 length: 14 amino acids. The CDR3 reads CSAEDIDRNTEAFF. The CDR3 DNA reads as TGCAGTGCCGAAGACATCGATCGGAACACTGAAGCTTTCTTT.

This clonotype has at least ten counts. The gene calls are TRBV7-3 and TRBJ2-6; TRBD1 matches at 7 bases. With 5 bases clipped from V and 4 bases from J, the junction kept 5 bases outside the gene matches. This CDR3 has 15 amino acids. Looked up from germline, CDR1 is SGHTA and CDR2 is FQGTGA. The CDR3 DNA reads TGTGCCAGCAGCGGCGACAGGGCCGGGGCCAACGTCCTGACTTTC. Protein: CASSGDRAGANVLTF.

This clonotype was observed a few times. This chain links TRBV20-1 with TRBJ1-2; D perhaps matches TRBD1 (5 bases). This CDR3 is built from 12 residues. V lost 6 bases, J lost 1 base, and 9 bases lay in between. The germline V gene encodes CDR1 DFQATT and CDR2 SNEGSKA (reference sequence). The CDR3 DNA sequence: TGCAGTGCCGCGACAGTTAACTATGGCTACACCTTC. Its protein product is CSAATVNYGYTF.

This chain's CDR3 is CATSRASGNEKLFF. DNA of the CDR3: TGTGCCACCAGTAGGGCTAGCGGGAATGAAAAACTGTTTTTT. This chain links TRBV24-1 with TRBJ1-4; D remains unclear. Germline V lookup: CDR1 KGHDR, CDR2 SFDVKD. The CDR3 runs to 14 residues. Trimming took 6 bases from V and 5 from J, leaving 12 bases between them.

A remark on this clonotype: Just one base apart from a much larger clone, this may be a read error. This chain joins TRBV19 and TRBJ1-5, with D perhaps TRBD1 (6 bases). Trimming took 10 bases from V and 7 from J, leaving 20 bases between them. Germline CDR1 LNHDA, CDR2 SQIVND (reference sequence). The CDR3 covers 14 residues. CDR3 coding DNA: TGTGCCACATGGGACGGGGGGCTTCGACAGCCCCAGCATTTT. Protein product: CATWDGGLRQPQHF.

This clonotype was detected a few times. This chain links TRBV2 with TRBJ1-5, with D tentatively TRBD1 (5 bases). This CDR3 has 15 amino acids. V shed 6 bases and J shed 6 bases, with 18 bases lying between them. Germline-derived CDR1 and CDR2 are SNHLY and FYNNEI. The CDR3 here is CASSLGGWGGQPQHF. The CDR3 DNA is TGTGCCAGCAGCTTAGGAGGCTGGGGCGGTCAGCCCCAGCATTTT.

This clonotype was detected ten times or more. CDR3 region: CAISESGYSNQPQHF. The CDR3 DNA reads as TGTGCCATCAGTGAGTCCGGCTATAGCAATCAGCCCCAGCATTTT. V usage is TRBV10-3 and J usage is TRBJ1-5; D unresolved. CDR1 is ENHRY and CDR2 is SYGVKD in the germline V gene. V dropped 0 bases and J dropped 0 bases, with 6 bases sitting between them. The CDR3 is 15 residues long.

In this sample, this clonotype turned up a few times. The chain couples TRBV29-1 to TRBJ1-2, with 7 bases identical to TRBD1. J was trimmed by 4 bases and V by 5 bases; bases with no gene match: 13. CDR3 length equals 15 residues. The germline gives CDR1 SQVTM, CDR2 ANQGSEA. The CDR3 protein is CSVRVTGKLLYGYTF. CDR3 DNA sequence: TGCAGCGTTCGAGTGACAGGGAAGCTACTCTATGGCTACACCTTC. The full variable domain, completed using reference TRBV29-1 and TRBJ1-2, is SAVISQKPSRDICQRGTSLTIQCQVDSQVTMMFWYRQQPGQSLTLIATANQGSEATYESGFVIDKFPISRPNLTFSTLTVSNMSPEDSSIYLCSVRVTGKLLYGYTFGSGTRLTVV.

The gene calls are TRBV7-8 and TRBJ1-5; TRBD1 might be the D (5 bases). Germline V gene sequence: CDR1 SGHVS, CDR2 FQNEAQ. The CDR3 has 17 residues. V was cut by 1 base and J by 0 bases, with 13 bases left in between. CDR3 loop: CASSLVAGNPSNQPQHF. The CDR3, as DNA: TGTGCCAGCAGCTTAGTTGCAGGGAACCCTAGCAATCAGCCCCAGCATTTT.

The rearrangement joins TRBV9 to TRBJ2-2; TRBD1 matches at 9 bases. The V gene end was trimmed by 4 bases and the J gene end by 1 base; junction bases not matched to a gene: 5. This CDR3 has 16 amino acids. Germline CDR1 reads SGDLS; CDR2 reads YYNGEE. Written as DNA, the CDR3 is TGTGCCAGCAGCACAGGGGGCGGACGGAACACCGGGGAGCTGTTTTTT. Amino acids: CASSTGGGRNTGELFF.

This clonotype was seen repeatedly, ten times or more. This sequence joins TRBV7-2 and TRBJ1-4; 7 bases are shared with TRBD1. Germline CDR1 and CDR2: SGHTA and FQGNSA. V trimming: 7 bases; J trimming: 8 bases; junction bases outside the gene matches: 7. This CDR3 contains 13 residues. This CDR3 is CASTRGLGEKLFF. CDR3 coding DNA: TGTGCCAGCACCAGGGGGTTAGGAGAAAAACTGTTTTTT.

About this clonotype: A read error may produce the germline difference seen at one junction end. The chain employs TRBV25-1 and TRBJ1-2, with 10 bases fitting TRBD1. This CDR3 is built from 15 residues. Germline CDR1 MGHDK, CDR2 SYGVNS. CDR3 bases: TGTGCCAGCAGTATGAGGACAGGGGGTAACGATGGCTACACCTTC. It yields the protein CASSMRTGGNDGYTF.

This clonotype turned up a few times. This sequence joins TRBV25-1 and TRBJ1-6; 7 bases line up with TRBD1. Germline CDR1 and CDR2: MGHDK and SYGVNS. With V trimmed by 5 bases and J by 7 bases, 5 bases remained unmatched. The CDR3 is 14 residues long. Written as DNA, the CDR3 is TGTGCCAGCAGTTGGGGACAGCAAAATTCACCCCTCCACTTT. Its protein is CASSWGQQNSPLHF.

The chain employs TRBV7-8 and TRBJ2-7; 8 bases agree with TRBD1. Germline V CDR1 and CDR2: SGHVS, FQNEAQ. The trim removed 0 bases at V and 2 bases at J, leaving 6 bases unmatched. The CDR3 sequence is 16 residues long. This CDR3 reads CASSLASEDRAYEQYF. The CDR3 coding sequence is TGTGCCAGCAGCTTAGCATCCGAGGACAGGGCCTACGAGCAGTACTTC.

In this sample, this clonotype turned up many times. The chain carries TRBV5-1 and TRBJ1-2, with TRBD1 matching over 7 bases. The CDR3 covers 16 residues. Germline V gene lookup returns CDR1 SGHRS and CDR2 YFSETQ. V trimming: 0 bases; J trimming: 1 base; junction bases outside the gene matches: 6. Here the CDR3 reads CASSLDGGGVNYGYTF. DNA of the CDR3: TGCGCCAGCAGCTTGGATGGAGGGGGCGTTAACTATGGCTACACCTTC.

This clonotype was seen many times. This chain uses TRBV29-1 with TRBJ1-4; no firm D call. Germline CDR1 SQVTM, CDR2 ANQGSEA. The CDR3 runs 12 residues. DNA of the CDR3: TGCAGTGTCGGTGGTGTAGGGGAAAAACTGTTTTTT. This sequence encodes CSVGGVGEKLFF.